The 20 T cell receptor beta chains below were found in one sample sequenced in a study of identical twins. TCRdb re-analysed the 5' RACE reads in MiXCR, keeping a single row per CDR3 protein. Counted here are some 1,600,000 distinct CDR3 sequences, around 33% occurring once; the ten biggest clones make up about 0.3%. The material sequenced was cord blood. The source is a newborn girl in good health.

At least ten counts were recorded for this clonotype. The genes are TRBV7-2 and TRBJ1-5; D is uncertain. V was shortened by 1 base and J by 5 bases, with 6 bases between the two germline ends. CDR3 length: 13 amino acids. The germline gives CDR1 SGHTA, CDR2 FQGNSA. Here the CDR3 reads CASSLDPDQPQHF. Here the CDR3 DNA reads TGTGCCAGCAGCTTAGATCCGGATCAGCCCCAGCATTTT.

The sample holds a few counts of this clonotype. The chain recombines TRBV5-1 with TRBJ1-6; 7 bases line up with TRBD1. Trimming cost V 4 bases and J 7 bases; bases outside gene matches: 11. Germline V lookup: CDR1 SGHRS, CDR2 YFSETQ. The CDR3 spans 16 residues. CDR3 nucleotide sequence: TGCGCCAGCAGCACAGGGGAGGCTAGCTACAATTCACCCCTCCACTTT. The encoded protein is CASSTGEASYNSPLHF.

This clonotype came up a few times. V usage is TRBV28 and J usage is TRBJ2-2, with 7 positions matching TRBD2. Germline CDR1 is MDHEN and CDR2 is SYDVKM. V shed 5 bases, J shed 2 bases, and the junction held 8 bases outside the gene matches. There are 16 residues in the CDR3. CDR3 amino acids: CASSRGRDYNTGELFF. For the CDR3, the DNA is TGTGCCAGCAGTAGAGGTCGGGACTACAACACCGGGGAGCTGTTTTTT. The whole variable domain, filled in from reference TRBV28 and TRBJ2-2, reads DVKVTQSSRYLVKRTGEKVFLECVQDMDHENMFWYRQDPGLGLRLIYFSYDVKMKEKGDIPEGYSVSREKKERFSLILESASTNQTSMYLCASSRGRDYNTGELFFGEGSRLTVL.

This clonotype has more than one count but fewer than ten. The V and J genes are TRBV28 and TRBJ2-1; no firm D call. This CDR3 comprises 14 residues. Germline-derived CDR1 and CDR2 are MDHEN and SYDVKM. The ends were cut back, 6 bases at V and 4 bases at J, with 13 bases in the middle. The CDR3 loop reads CASRQFYRYNEQFF. CDR3 bases: TGTGCCAGCAGGCAGTTTTATAGGTACAATGAGCAGTTCTTC.

CDR3 region: CSVVGRSGPLPYEQYF. CDR3 nucleotide sequence: TGCAGCGTTGTTGGCCGCTCGGGCCCACTACCCTACGAGCAGTACTTC. This rearrangement joins TRBV29-1 to TRBJ2-7, with D unresolved. Trimming cost V 4 bases and J 2 bases, with 21 bases left between them. The germline gives CDR1 SQVTM, CDR2 ANQGSEA. This CDR3 spans 16 amino acids.

This sequence joins TRBV12-3 or TRBV12-4 and TRBJ2-7; D perhaps matches TRBD1 (5 bases). This CDR3 is built from 15 residues. Trimming cost V 2 bases and J 3 bases, with 14 bases left between them. CDR3 sequence: CASSLSSGLIYEQYF. In nucleotides, the CDR3 is TGTGCCAGCAGTTTAAGCTCAGGGCTTATCTACGAGCAGTACTTC.

This clonotype has ten or more counts. The V and J genes are TRBV12-3 or TRBV12-4 and TRBJ1-5, with TRBD1 matching 8 bases. V shed 6 bases and J 4 bases; nucleotides not matched to a gene: 8. The CDR3 sequence is 15 residues long. In DNA form, the CDR3 reads TGTGCCAGCAGCTTGAGACAGGGGTCAAATCAGCCCCAGCATTTT. As protein: CASSLRQGSNQPQHF.

This clonotype has only a few counts. V is TRBV20-1 and J is TRBJ2-1; TRBD1 matches 10 bases. V trimming: 2 bases; J trimming: 3 bases; junction bases outside the gene matches: 1. Germline assignment: CDR1 DFQATT and CDR2 SNEGSKA (reference sequence). The CDR3 totals 14 residues. The CDR3, as DNA: TGCAGTGCTAGATGGACAGGGGGCTACAATGAGCAGTTCTTC. Protein product: CSARWTGGYNEQFF.

This clonotype was seen a few times. The chain carries TRBV24-1 and TRBJ1-2; 7 positions match TRBD1. The CDR3 totals 14 residues. The germline V gene encodes CDR1 KGHDR and CDR2 SFDVKD. After removal of 3 bases from V and 8 bases from J, the junction contained 8 bases not matched to a gene. The CDR3 DNA is TGTGCCACCAGTGATCCGGGACAGCGGAGAGGCTACACCTTC. Translated: CATSDPGQRRGYTF.

This clonotype was counted ten times or more. The CDR3 DNA is TGCAGTGCTTGCCCCCGAGGGACCACAGATACGCAGTATTTT. Encoded protein: CSACPRGTTDTQYF. V usage is TRBV20-1 and J usage is TRBJ2-3; the D gene could be TRBD1 or TRBD2 (5 bases each). The CDR3 is 14 amino acids. CDR1 DFQATT and CDR2 SNEGSKA come from the germline V gene (reference sequence). The V end was cut by 5 bases, the J end by 2 bases, with 14 bases between.

Only one count was recorded for this clonotype. The chain couples TRBV3-1 to TRBJ2-2; D might be TRBD2 (5 bases). The length of the CDR3 is 14 residues. The germline V gene has CDR1 LGHDT and CDR2 YNNKEL (reference sequence). Trimming cost V 1 base and J 5 bases, with 8 bases left between them. This chain's CDR3 is CASSQVSGTGELFF. The CDR3 DNA is TGTGCCAGCAGCCAAGTTTCGGGGACCGGGGAGCTGTTTTTT.

This chain connects TRBV2 to TRBJ2-1, with TRBD2 identical over 8 bases. Germline V CDR1 and CDR2: SNHLY, FYNNEI. Trimming at V came to 3 bases and at J to 1 base, leaving 11 bases not matched to a gene. The CDR3 is 18 residues long. The CDR3 sequence is CASSDFRGTSKSYNEQFF. Written as DNA, the CDR3 is TGTGCCAGCAGTGATTTCCGAGGGACTAGTAAATCCTACAATGAGCAGTTCTTC.

The chain is built from TRBV6-5 and TRBJ2-7; D is undetermined. Trimming removed 6 bases from V and 4 bases from J, with 19 bases in between. The CDR3 totals 15 residues. Germline CDR1 and CDR2: MNHEY and SVGAGI. CDR3 region: CASSPELGRAYEQYF. The CDR3 coding sequence is TGTGCCAGCAGCCCAGAGCTCGGACGAGCTTACGAGCAGTACTTC.

V usage is TRBV9 and J usage is TRBJ2-3; 7 bases map to TRBD2. V trimming: 1 base; J trimming: 5 bases; junction bases outside the gene matches: 4. The CDR3 runs 14 residues. Per germline, CDR1 SGDLS and CDR2 YYNGEE. The CDR3 nucleotides read TGTGCCAGCAGCGTAAGCCGCGGGGGAGATACGCAGTATTTT. Translated: CASSVSRGGDTQYF.

This clonotype was picked up a small number of times. This rearrangement joins TRBV5-1 to TRBJ2-3, with TRBD2 matching 8 bases. This CDR3 contains 15 residues. The V gene's germline CDR1 is SGHRS and CDR2 YFSETQ. Germline trimming cut 5 bases from V and 2 bases from J; bases unmatched to any gene: 7. The CDR3: CASRPEAGVTDTQYF. The CDR3 nucleotides are TGCGCCAGCAGGCCAGAAGCGGGGGTCACAGATACGCAGTATTTT.

The CDR3 sequence: CASSLAFGGQPQHF. The CDR3 nucleotides are TGTGCCAGCAGCTTAGCGTTTGGAGGTCAGCCCCAGCATTTT. The rearrangement uses TRBV7-8 and TRBJ1-5, with D hard to call. The germline V gene encodes CDR1 SGHVS and CDR2 FQNEAQ. The CDR3 has 14 amino acids. The V end was cut by 0 bases, the J end by 6 bases, with 9 bases between.

J is TRBJ1-1 and V is TRBV19, with TRBD1 matching over 10 bases. Looked up from germline, CDR1 is LNHDA and CDR2 is SQIVND (reference sequence). V shed 5 bases, J shed 7 bases, and the junction held 7 bases outside the gene matches. The CDR3 is 14 residues long. The DNA for the CDR3 is TGTGCCAGTAGTCCCTGGACAGGGGGATATGAAGCTTTCTTT. Its protein is CASSPWTGGYEAFF.

This clonotype was seen a handful of times. This rearrangement joins TRBV29-1 to TRBJ2-3; 9 bases agree with TRBD1. The CDR3 runs 13 residues. V dropped 8 bases and J dropped 1; count of bases not matched to a gene: 4. In germline, CDR1 is SQVTM, CDR2 ANQGSEA. CDR3 sequence reads: CSSRTGGTDTQYF. CDR3 coding DNA: TGCAGCTCTCGGACAGGGGGCACAGATACGCAGTATTTT.

A few counts support this clonotype. The rearrangement joins TRBV20-1 to TRBJ2-7; D not resolved. V lost 5 bases and J lost 2, with 10 bases in between. Germline CDR1 is DFQATT and CDR2 is SNEGSKA (reference sequence). The CDR3 covers 12 residues. The CDR3 here is CSASDVAYEQYF. Here the CDR3 DNA reads TGCAGTGCTTCCGACGTTGCCTACGAGCAGTACTTC.

In this sample, this clonotype turned up a few times. V and J are TRBV7-9 and TRBJ1-4; no firm D call. The CDR3 spans 13 residues. Germline CDR1 and CDR2: SEHNR and FQNEAQ (reference sequence). V was cut by 1 base and J by 7 bases, with 7 bases left in between. The CDR3 nucleotides are TGTGCCAGCAGCTTAGATTTCGGTGAAAAACTGTTTTTT. It encodes CASSLDFGEKLFF.